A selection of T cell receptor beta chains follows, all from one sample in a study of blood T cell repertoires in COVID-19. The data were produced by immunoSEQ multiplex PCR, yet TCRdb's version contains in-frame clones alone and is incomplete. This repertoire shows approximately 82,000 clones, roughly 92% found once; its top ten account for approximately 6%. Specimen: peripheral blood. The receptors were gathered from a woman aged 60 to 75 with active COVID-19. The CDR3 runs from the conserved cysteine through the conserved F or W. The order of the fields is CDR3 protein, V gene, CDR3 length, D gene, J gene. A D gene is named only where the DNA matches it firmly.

CDR3 protein: CASSMASHRETQYF
V gene: TRBV19
CDR3 length: 14
D gene: NA
J gene: TRBJ2-5

CDR3 protein: CASSQARTGGSYEQYF
V gene: TRBV4-1
CDR3 length: 16
D gene: TRBD1
J gene: TRBJ2-7

CDR3 protein: CASGGMPVQGEQFF
V gene: TRBV3-1/TRBV3-2
CDR3 length: 14
D gene: TRBD1
J gene: TRBJ2-1

CDR3 protein: CASSPMVPGPGSTGELFF
V gene: TRBV7-2
CDR3 length: 18
D gene: NA
J gene: TRBJ2-2

CDR3 protein: CASSEVGAGLDTQYF
V gene: TRBV2
CDR3 length: 15
D gene: NA
J gene: TRBJ2-3

CDR3 protein: CAIGGTAATYEQYF
V gene: TRBV10-3
CDR3 length: 14
D gene: NA
J gene: TRBJ2-7

CDR3 protein: CASSYTGAKNIQYF
V gene: TRBV6-5
CDR3 length: 14
D gene: NA
J gene: TRBJ2-4

CDR3 protein: CASSSRPRLNTGELFF
V gene: TRBV7-2
CDR3 length: 16
D gene: NA
J gene: TRBJ2-2

CDR3 protein: CASSQERGQLNQPQHF
V gene: TRBV4-2
CDR3 length: 16
D gene: TRBD1
J gene: TRBJ1-5

CDR3 protein: CASSLRLAGSSTDTQYF
V gene: TRBV5-4
CDR3 length: 17
D gene: TRBD2
J gene: TRBJ2-3

CDR3 protein: CASSAHSGTSGSYEQYF
V gene: TRBV10-1
CDR3 length: 17
D gene: TRBD2
J gene: TRBJ2-7

CDR3 protein: CASSLYGGDQPQHF
V gene: TRBV28
CDR3 length: 14
D gene: NA
J gene: TRBJ1-5

CDR3 protein: CASRSGGLPYNEQFF
V gene: TRBV27
CDR3 length: 15
D gene: NA
J gene: TRBJ2-1

CDR3 protein: CASSLRVGLAGVEQYF
V gene: TRBV28
CDR3 length: 16
D gene: TRBD2
J gene: TRBJ2-7

CDR3 protein: CASRSPGAYYEQYF
V gene: TRBV11-2
CDR3 length: 14
D gene: NA
J gene: TRBJ2-7

CDR3 protein: CASSTGTGSTAFF
V gene: TRBV6-6
CDR3 length: 13
D gene: TRBD1
J gene: TRBJ1-1

CDR3 protein: CASSSLGVVGNQPQHF
V gene: TRBV6-5
CDR3 length: 16
D gene: NA
J gene: TRBJ1-5

CDR3 protein: CASSPTGTRVGNTIYF
V gene: TRBV5-1
CDR3 length: 16
D gene: NA
J gene: TRBJ1-3

CDR3 protein: CATSDGQLRSGANVLTF
V gene: TRBV24-1
CDR3 length: 17
D gene: NA
J gene: TRBJ2-6

CDR3 protein: CASSHGLAERSGELFF
V gene: TRBV4-2
CDR3 length: 16
D gene: TRBD2
J gene: TRBJ2-2

CDR3 protein: CASSQLGTGGYEQYF
V gene: TRBV6-6
CDR3 length: 15
D gene: TRBD1
J gene: TRBJ2-7

CDR3 protein: CASSPDSNYGYTF
V gene: TRBV7-8
CDR3 length: 13
D gene: NA
J gene: TRBJ1-2

CDR3 protein: CASSSGRQVGYTF
V gene: TRBV12-3/TRBV12-4
CDR3 length: 13
D gene: NA
J gene: TRBJ1-2

CDR3 protein: CASSATDMRNEKLFF
V gene: TRBV9
CDR3 length: 15
D gene: NA
J gene: TRBJ1-4

CDR3 protein: CASSLRQGGSSYNEQFF
V gene: TRBV13
CDR3 length: 17
D gene: TRBD1
J gene: TRBJ2-1

CDR3 protein: CASSYSDRGYGYTF
V gene: TRBV6-5
CDR3 length: 14
D gene: TRBD1
J gene: TRBJ1-2

CDR3 protein: CASGQTGFTGGYGYTF
V gene: TRBV12-5
CDR3 length: 16
D gene: NA
J gene: TRBJ1-2

CDR3 protein: CASSLEGPGTGNEKLFF
V gene: TRBV7-9
CDR3 length: 17
D gene: TRBD1
J gene: TRBJ1-4

CDR3 protein: CASSQDGLSTDTQYF
V gene: TRBV4-1
CDR3 length: 15
D gene: NA
J gene: TRBJ2-3